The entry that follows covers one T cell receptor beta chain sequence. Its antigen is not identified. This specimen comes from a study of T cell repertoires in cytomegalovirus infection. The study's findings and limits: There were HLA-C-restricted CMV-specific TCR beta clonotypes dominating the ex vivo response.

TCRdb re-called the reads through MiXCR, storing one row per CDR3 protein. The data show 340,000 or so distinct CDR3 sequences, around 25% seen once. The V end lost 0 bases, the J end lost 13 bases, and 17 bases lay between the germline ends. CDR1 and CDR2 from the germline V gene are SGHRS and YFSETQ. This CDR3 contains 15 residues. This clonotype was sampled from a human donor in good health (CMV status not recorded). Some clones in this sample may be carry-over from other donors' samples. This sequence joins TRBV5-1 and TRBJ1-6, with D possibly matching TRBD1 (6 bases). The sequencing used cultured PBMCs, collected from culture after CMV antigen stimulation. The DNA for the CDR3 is TGCGCCAGCAGCTTGGTACCCAGGGACAAGATGCCCCTCCACTTT. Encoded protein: CASSLVPRDKMPLHF.